The source of this T cell receptor beta chain is a study of blood T cell repertoires in COVID-19. Study context: The United States, Italy and Spain supplied acute and convalescent COVID-19 samples. PBMCs, B-cell-depleted T cells, or T cells provided the cDNA or gDNA that made up the material.

Deletions cut 2 bases from V and 5 bases from J, with 6 bases between. Per the germline V gene, CDR1 is LGHNT and CDR2 is FRNRAP. This CDR3 comprises 13 residues. In the authors' methods: Amplifying reference gene primers gave estimates of nucleated cell counts. Generated by immunoSEQ multiplex PCR, the TCRdb table keeps only in-frame clones and is missing some. D and trimming come from the DNA, and the V and J calls and clone size come from that table. The sample lists 310,000 or so clones, approximately 90% occurring once. Those enrolled in Seattle joined during active infection and were followed longitudinally afterward.

The clonotype originates from a man younger than 40 with COVID-19, enrolled during active disease. Sequencing was done on a sample of peripheral blood. The chain couples TRBV12-5 to TRBJ2-2, with D uncertain. The CDR3 region is CASGLSRTGELFF. The CDR3 nucleotides read TGTGCTAGTGGTTTGAGCCGAACCGGGGAGCTGTTTTTT. Complete variable domain (other parts from reference TRBV12-5 and TRBJ2-2): DARVTQTPRHKVTEMGQEVTMRCQPILGHNTVFWYRQTMMQGLELLAYFRNRAPLDDSGMPKDRFSAEMPDATLATLKIQPSEPRDSAVYFCASGLSRTGELFFGEGSRLTVL.